Below, 5 T cell receptor beta chains from the same sample are listed, as sequenced in a study of blood T cell repertoires in COVID-19. The data were produced by immunoSEQ multiplex PCR, yet TCRdb's version contains in-frame clones alone and is incomplete. The sample holds approximately 260,000 clones; 80% to 90% are singletons and the top ten take roughly a tenth. Source material: peripheral blood. The source of these receptors is a woman between 65 and 79 years old with COVID-19, enrolled during active disease.

V is TRBV7-9 and J is TRBJ1-5; 9 bases line up with TRBD1. V gave up 5 bases and J gave up 3 bases; unmatched junction bases: 8. CDR3 length equals 16 residues. Germline lookup yields CDR1 SEHNR and CDR2 FQNEAQ (reference sequence). Here the CDR3 DNA reads TGTGCCAGCAGCCAAGGAGACAGGGGGTCCAATCAGCCCCAGCATTTT. Protein product: CASSQGDRGSNQPQHF.

This chain links TRBV27 with TRBJ2-3; D may be TRBD2 (5 bases). Germline V gene data show CDR1 as MNHEY and CDR2 as SMNVEV (reference sequence). Between the trimmed V and J ends, which lost 2 bases and 0 bases, there was a span of 24 bases. The CDR3 runs to 20 residues. DNA for the CDR3: TGTGCCAGCAGTTTACGACAAACGGTTGGCGCGGGCGCTAGCACAGATACGCAGTATTTT. Residues: CASSLRQTVGAGASTDTQYF.

This chain links TRBV18 with TRBJ2-3; TRBD2 is a possible D gene (5 bases). The CDR3 consists of 13 residues. Trimming pared 2 bases from V and 4 bases from J, leaving 7 bases between. Germline V gene lookup returns CDR1 KGHSH and CDR2 LQKENI. The CDR3 region has the DNA TGTGCCAGCTCACCAAGGGAGCCAGATACGCAGTATTTT. Protein product: CASSPREPDTQYF.

The genes are TRBV6-5 and TRBJ1-2; D is ambiguous. The CDR3 sequence is 13 residues long. V lost 0 bases to trimming and J lost 2 bases, with 4 bases between them. Germline-derived CDR1 and CDR2 are MNHEY and SVGAGI. CDR3 DNA: TGTGCCAGCAGTTACTCCCCGAACTATGGCTACACCTTC. Protein: CASSYSPNYGYTF.

The rearrangement links TRBV6-2 or TRBV6-3 to TRBJ1-1, with D unclear. V lost 1 base to trimming and J lost 2 bases, with 14 bases between them. This CDR3 region has 16 residues. CDR1 is MNHEY, CDR2 SVGEGT, per germline. CDR3 residues: CASSYLAPRGNTEAFF. DNA of the CDR3: TGTGCCAGCAGTTACTTGGCTCCTCGGGGTAACACTGAAGCTTTCTTT.